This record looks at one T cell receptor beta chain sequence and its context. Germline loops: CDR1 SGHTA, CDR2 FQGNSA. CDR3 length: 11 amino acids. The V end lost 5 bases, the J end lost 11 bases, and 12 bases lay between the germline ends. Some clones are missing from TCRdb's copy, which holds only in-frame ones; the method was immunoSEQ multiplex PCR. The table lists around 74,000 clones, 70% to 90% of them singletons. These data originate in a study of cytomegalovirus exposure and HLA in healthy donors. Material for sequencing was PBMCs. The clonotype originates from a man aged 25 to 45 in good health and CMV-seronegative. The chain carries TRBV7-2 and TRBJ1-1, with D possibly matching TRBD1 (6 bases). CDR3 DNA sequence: TGTGCCAGCAGCGAACAGGGTACGGCTTTCTTT. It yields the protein CASSEQGTAFF.